The TCR beta chain described here comes from a study of radiotherapy plus CTLA-4 blockade in lung cancer. Study-wide context: Objective responses were documented in about 20% of patients, with disease control in roughly 30%.

Study-level points and caveats: An expansion of tumor-derived TCR clones occurred in blood after radiotherapy plus ipilimumab.

Worth noting for this clone: Antigen: not known.

Profiled with immunoSEQ multiplex PCR; TCRdb holds only in-frame clones, not every one. The data hold tens of thousands of clones, with approximately 86% observed a single time. Germline V gene data show CDR1 as MNHNS and CDR2 as SASEGT. This CDR3 comprises 15 residues. With 6 bases clipped from V and 4 bases from J, the junction kept 10 bases outside the gene matches. This rearrangement joins TRBV6-1 to TRBJ2-5; 8 positions match TRBD2. The receptor was derived from a human donor with non-small cell lung cancer who had stable disease on radiotherapy plus ipilimumab. Material: peripheral blood, obtained from a patient treated with radiotherapy plus ipilimumab. The CDR3 loop reads CASRRLAGGGETQYF. The DNA for the CDR3 is TGTGCCAGCAGGAGATTGGCGGGAGGAGGAGAGACCCAGTACTTC.